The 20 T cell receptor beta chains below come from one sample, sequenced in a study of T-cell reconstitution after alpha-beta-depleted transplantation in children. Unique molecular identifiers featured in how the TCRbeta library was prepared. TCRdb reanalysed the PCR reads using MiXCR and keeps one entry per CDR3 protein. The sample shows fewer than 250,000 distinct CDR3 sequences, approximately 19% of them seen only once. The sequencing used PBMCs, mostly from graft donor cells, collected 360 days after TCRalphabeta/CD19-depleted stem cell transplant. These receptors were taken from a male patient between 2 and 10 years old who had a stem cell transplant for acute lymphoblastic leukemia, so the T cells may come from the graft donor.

CDR3 amino acids: CASSLSTGLYGYTF. DNA for the CDR3: TGCGCCAGCAGCTTGTCGACAGGACTCTATGGCTACACCTTC. The V gene is TRBV5-1, the J gene TRBJ1-2; tentatively, D is TRBD1 (6 bases). Germline V gives CDR1 SGHRS, CDR2 YFSETQ. The CDR3 has 14 amino acids. V lost 1 base to trimming and J lost 4 bases, with 11 bases between them.

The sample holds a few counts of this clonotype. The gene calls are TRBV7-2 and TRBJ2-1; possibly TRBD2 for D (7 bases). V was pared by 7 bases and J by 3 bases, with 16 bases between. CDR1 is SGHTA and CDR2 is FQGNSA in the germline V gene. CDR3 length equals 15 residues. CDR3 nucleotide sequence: TGTGCCAGCACCGTCAGGGGCGGGGGCTACAATGAGCAGTTCTTC. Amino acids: CASTVRGGGYNEQFF.

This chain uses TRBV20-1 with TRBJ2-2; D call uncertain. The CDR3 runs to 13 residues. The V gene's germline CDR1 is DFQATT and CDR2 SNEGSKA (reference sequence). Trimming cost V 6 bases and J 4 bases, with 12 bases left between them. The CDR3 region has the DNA TGCAGTGCCACCCTGGCGGCCACCGGGGAGCTGTTTTTT. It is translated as CSATLAATGELFF.

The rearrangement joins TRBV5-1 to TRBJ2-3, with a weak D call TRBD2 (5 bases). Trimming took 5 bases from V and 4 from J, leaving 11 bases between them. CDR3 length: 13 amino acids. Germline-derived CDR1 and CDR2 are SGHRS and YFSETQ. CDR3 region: CASSWELADTQYF. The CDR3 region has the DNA TGCGCCAGCAGTTGGGAGTTGGCAGATACGCAGTATTTT.

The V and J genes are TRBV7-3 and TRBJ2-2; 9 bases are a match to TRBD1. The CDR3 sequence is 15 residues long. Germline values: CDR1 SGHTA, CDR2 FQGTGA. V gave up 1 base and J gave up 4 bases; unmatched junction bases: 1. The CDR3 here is CASSLKGQGTGELFF. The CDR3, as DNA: TGTGCCAGCAGCTTAAAGGGACAGGGCACCGGGGAGCTGTTTTTT.

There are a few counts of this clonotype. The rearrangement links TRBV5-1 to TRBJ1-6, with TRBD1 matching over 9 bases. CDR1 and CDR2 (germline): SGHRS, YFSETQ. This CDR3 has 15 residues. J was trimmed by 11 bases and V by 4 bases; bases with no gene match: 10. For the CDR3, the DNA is TGCGCCAGCAGCATCGCCGGACAGGGGCAGACACCCCTCCACTTT. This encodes CASSIAGQGQTPLHF.

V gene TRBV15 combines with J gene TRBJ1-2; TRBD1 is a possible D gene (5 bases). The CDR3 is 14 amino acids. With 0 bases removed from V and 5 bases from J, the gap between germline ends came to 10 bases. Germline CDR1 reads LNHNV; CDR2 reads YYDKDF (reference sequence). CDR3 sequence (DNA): TGTGCCACCAGCAGAGATCGAGGGACGTATGGCTACACCTTC. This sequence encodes CATSRDRGTYGYTF. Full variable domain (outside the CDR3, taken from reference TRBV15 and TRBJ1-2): DAMVIQNPRYQVTQFGKPVTLSCSQTLNHNVMYWYQQKSSQAPKLLFHYYDKDFNNEADTPDNFQSRRPNTSFCFLDIRSPGLGDTAMYLCATSRDRGTYGYTFGSGTRLTVV.

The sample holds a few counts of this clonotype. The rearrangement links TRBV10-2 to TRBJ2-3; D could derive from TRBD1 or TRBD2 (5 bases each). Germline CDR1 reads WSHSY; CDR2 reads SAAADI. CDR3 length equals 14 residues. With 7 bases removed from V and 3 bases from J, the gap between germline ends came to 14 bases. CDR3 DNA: TGCGCCAGCACCAAAGATGGGGGAACAGATACGCAGTATTTT. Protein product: CASTKDGGTDTQYF.

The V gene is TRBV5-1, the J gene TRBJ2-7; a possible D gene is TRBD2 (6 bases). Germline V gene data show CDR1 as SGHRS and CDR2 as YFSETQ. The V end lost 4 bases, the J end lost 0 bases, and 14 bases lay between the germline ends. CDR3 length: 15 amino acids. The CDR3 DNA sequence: TGCGCCAGCAGCCCCCCTGGGGGGTCCTCCTACGAGCAGTACTTC. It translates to CASSPPGGSSYEQYF.

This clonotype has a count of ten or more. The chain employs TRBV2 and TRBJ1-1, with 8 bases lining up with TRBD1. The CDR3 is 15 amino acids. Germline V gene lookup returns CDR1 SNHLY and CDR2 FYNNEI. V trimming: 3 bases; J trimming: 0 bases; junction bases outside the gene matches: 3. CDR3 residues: CASSERQGLNTEAFF. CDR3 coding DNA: TGTGCCAGCAGTGAGAGACAGGGGCTGAACACTGAAGCTTTCTTT.

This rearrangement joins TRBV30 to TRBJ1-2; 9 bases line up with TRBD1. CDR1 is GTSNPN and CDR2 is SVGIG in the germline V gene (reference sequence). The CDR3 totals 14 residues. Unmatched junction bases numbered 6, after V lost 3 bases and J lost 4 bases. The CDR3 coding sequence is TGTGCCTGGAGCTGGACAGGGGCCGGCTATGGCTACACCTTC. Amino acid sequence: CAWSWTGAGYGYTF. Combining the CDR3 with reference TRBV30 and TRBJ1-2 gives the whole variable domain SQTIHQWPATLVQPVGSPLSLECTVEGTSNPNLYWYRQAAGRGLQLLFYSVGIGQISSEVPQNLSASRPQDRQFILSSKKLLLSDSGFYLCAWSWTGAGYGYTFGSGTRLTVV.

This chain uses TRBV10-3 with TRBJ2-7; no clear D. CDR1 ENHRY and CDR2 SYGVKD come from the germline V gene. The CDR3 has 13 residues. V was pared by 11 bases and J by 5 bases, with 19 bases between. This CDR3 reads CASGQGSQDEQYF. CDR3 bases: TGTGCCTCTGGCCAAGGGTCCCAGGACGAGCAGTACTTC.

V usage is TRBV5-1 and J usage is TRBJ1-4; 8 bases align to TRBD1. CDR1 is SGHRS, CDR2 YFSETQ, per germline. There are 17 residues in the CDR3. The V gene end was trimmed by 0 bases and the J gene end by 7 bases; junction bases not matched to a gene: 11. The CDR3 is CASSLDQGAILGEKLFF. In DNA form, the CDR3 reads TGCGCCAGCAGCTTGGACCAGGGGGCGATTCTAGGTGAAAAACTGTTTTTT.

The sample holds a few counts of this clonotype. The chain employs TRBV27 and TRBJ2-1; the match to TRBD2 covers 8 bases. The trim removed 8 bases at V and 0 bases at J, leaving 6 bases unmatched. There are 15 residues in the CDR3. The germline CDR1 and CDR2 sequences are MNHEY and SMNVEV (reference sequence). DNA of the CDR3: TGTGCCAGCGATCCCGGGACTAGCTCCTACAATGAGCAGTTCTTC. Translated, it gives CASDPGTSSYNEQFF.

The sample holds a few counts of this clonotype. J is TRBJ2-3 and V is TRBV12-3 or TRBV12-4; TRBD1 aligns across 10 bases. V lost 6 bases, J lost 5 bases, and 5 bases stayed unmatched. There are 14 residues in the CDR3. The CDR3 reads CASSLTGGQDTQYF. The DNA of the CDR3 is TGTGCCAGCAGCCTGACAGGGGGCCAAGATACGCAGTATTTT.

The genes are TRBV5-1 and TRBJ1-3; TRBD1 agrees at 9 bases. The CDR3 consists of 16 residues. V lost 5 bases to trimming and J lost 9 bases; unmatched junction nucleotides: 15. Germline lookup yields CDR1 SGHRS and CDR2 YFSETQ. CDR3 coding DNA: TGCGCCAGCAGTTCCACCACAGGGGGCGAGATAAGCACCATATATTTT. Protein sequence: CASSSTTGGEISTIYF. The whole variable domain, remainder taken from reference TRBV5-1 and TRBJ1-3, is KAGVTQTPRYLIKTRGQQVTLSCSPISGHRSVSWYQQTPGQGLQFLFEYFSETQRNKGNFPGRFSGRQFSNSRSEMNVSTLELGDSALYLCASSSTTGGEISTIYFGEGSWLTVV.

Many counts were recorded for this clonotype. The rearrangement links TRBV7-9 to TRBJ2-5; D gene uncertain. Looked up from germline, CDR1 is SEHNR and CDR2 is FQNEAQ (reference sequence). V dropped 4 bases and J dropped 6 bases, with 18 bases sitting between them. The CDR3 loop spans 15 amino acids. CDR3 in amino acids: CASSSPETSEKTQYF. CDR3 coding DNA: TGTGCCAGCAGCTCCCCGGAGACTTCCGAAAAGACCCAGTACTTC.

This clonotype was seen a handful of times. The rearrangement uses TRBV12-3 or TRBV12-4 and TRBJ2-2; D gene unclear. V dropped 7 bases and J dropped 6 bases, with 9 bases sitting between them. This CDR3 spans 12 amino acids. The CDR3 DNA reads TGTGCCAGCACCCCCGGACCCGGGGAGCTGTTTTTT. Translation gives CASTPGPGELFF.

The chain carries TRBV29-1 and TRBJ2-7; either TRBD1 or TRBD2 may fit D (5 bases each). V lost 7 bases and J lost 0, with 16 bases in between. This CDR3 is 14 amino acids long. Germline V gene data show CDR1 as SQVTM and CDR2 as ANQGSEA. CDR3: CSAKRTQSSYEQYF. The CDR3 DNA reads TGCAGCGCTAAGCGGACACAGAGCTCCTACGAGCAGTACTTC.

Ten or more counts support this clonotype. The CDR3 nucleotides read TGTGCCAGCAGACTAGAGGTTGGCACAGATACGCAGTATTTT. Translation: CASRLEVGTDTQYF. The chain employs TRBV12-3 or TRBV12-4 and TRBJ2-3; TRBD2 might be the D (5 bases). The CDR3 has 14 amino acids. The germline V and J ends were trimmed by 6 bases and 1 base, with 11 bases remaining between them.